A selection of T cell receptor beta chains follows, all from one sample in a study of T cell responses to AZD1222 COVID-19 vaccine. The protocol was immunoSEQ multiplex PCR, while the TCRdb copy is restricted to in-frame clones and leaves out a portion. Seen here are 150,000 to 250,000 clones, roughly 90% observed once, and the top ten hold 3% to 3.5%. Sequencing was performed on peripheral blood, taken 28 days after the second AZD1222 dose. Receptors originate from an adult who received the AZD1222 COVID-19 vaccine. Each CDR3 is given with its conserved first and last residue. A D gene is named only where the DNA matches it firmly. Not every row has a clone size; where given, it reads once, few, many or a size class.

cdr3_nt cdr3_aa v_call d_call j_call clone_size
TGTGCCAGCAGCGGACCGGGGGACAGGAACACTGAAGCTTTCTTT CASSGPGDRNTEAFF TRBV13 TRBD1 TRBJ1-1 .
TGTGCCAGCAGTGAATTCGACAGGGACGATCAGCCCCAGCATTTT CASSEFDRDDQPQHF TRBV25-1 TRBD1 TRBJ1-5 .
TGTGCCAGCAGTTTATTCGCAAGCTCCTACAATGAGCAGTTCTTC CASSLFASSYNEQFF TRBV27 . TRBJ2-1 .
TGTGCCAGCAGCTTCCTGGGACTAGCGGGATACAATGAGCAGTTCTTC CASSFLGLAGYNEQFF TRBV7-9 TRBD2 TRBJ2-1 .
TGTGCCAGCAGCTTACTAGCGGGAGGAGACAATGAGCAGTTCTTC CASSLLAGGDNEQFF TRBV7-9 TRBD2 TRBJ2-1 .
TGTGCCAGCAGCTATACCCGGGGTGGCGAGCAGTACTTC CASSYTRGGEQYF TRBV11-2 . TRBJ2-7 .
TGTGCCAGCAGTTGGGGATTTGGGGAGACGGATACGCAGTATTTT CASSWGFGETDTQYF TRBV6-5 . TRBJ2-3 once
TGCGCCAGCAGCCAAGATGTCAGGGGGACCTATGGCTACACCTTC CASSQDVRGTYGYTF TRBV4-1 TRBD1 TRBJ1-2 few
TGTGCCAGCAGCTTAGGGGGGGACAGATCCTACGAGCAGTACTTC CASSLGGDRSYEQYF TRBV11-2 . TRBJ2-7 .
TGCGCCAGCAGCCTAGACCAGGGGGCGAACTATGGCTACACCTTC CASSLDQGANYGYTF TRBV4-1 TRBD1 TRBJ1-2 .
TGTGCCAGTAGTATAGTCCGGACAGGGTATGGCTACACCTTC CASSIVRTGYGYTF TRBV19 TRBD1 TRBJ1-2 .
TGTGCCAGCAGCCCGGGACAGGGAACGTCTTTCTTT CASSPGQGTSFF TRBV5-4 TRBD1 TRBJ1-1 .
TGTGCCAGCAGTTTGGGGGGAGCGGGAGGGCTTACCCAAGCCACAGATACGCAGTATTTT CASSLGGAGGLTQATDTQYF TRBV28 TRBD2 TRBJ2-3 once
TGTGCCAGCAGCCCTAACGCACAGGAGGGGGGCTACACCTTC CASSPNAQEGGYTF TRBV25-1 . TRBJ1-2 .
TGTGCCAGCAGTAACCACGGGACAGTGAACACCGGGGAGCTGTTTTTT CASSNHGTVNTGELFF TRBV2 TRBD1 TRBJ2-2 .
TGTGCCAGCTCACCACCCGGGGGGTCCACAGATACGCAGTATTTT CASSPPGGSTDTQYF TRBV18 TRBD2 TRBJ2-3 once
TGTGCCAGCAGTCAGGGATTAAGAGCGCAGTATTTT CASSQGLRAQYF TRBV27 . TRBJ2-3 .
TGTGCCAGCAGCCTCCGGATGTACAATGAGCAGTTCTTC CASSLRMYNEQFF TRBV14 . TRBJ2-1 once
TGTGCCAGCTCTCCTCTAGACAGCCATGACTATGGCTACACCTTC CASSPLDSHDYGYTF TRBV18 . TRBJ1-2 .
TGCAGCGCCGTACGGGACAGGGTGGAGACCCAGTACTTC CSAVRDRVETQYF TRBV29-1 TRBD1 TRBJ2-5 .
TGTGCCAGCAGCCAAAGCGGGAGGAACACCGGGGAGCTGTTTTTT CASSQSGRNTGELFF TRBV7-3 TRBD2 TRBJ2-2 .
TGTGCCAGCAGTCAAGCCAACAGGGGTTTGAACACTGAAGCTTTCTTT CASSQANRGLNTEAFF TRBV28 TRBD1 TRBJ1-1 .
TGTGCCAGTAGTATAGGACGGCAGAACACTGAAGCTTTCTTT CASSIGRQNTEAFF TRBV19 . TRBJ1-1 .
TGTGCCAGCAGTGACGCCCCCCGGCGGCAGTACTTC CASSDAPRRQYF TRBV6-1 . TRBJ2-7 .
TGTGCCAGCAGTCCGGGGAGGACAGATACGCAGTATTTT CASSPGRTDTQYF TRBV12-3/TRBV12-4 . TRBJ2-3 .
TGTGCCAGCAACCTCCCGACCGTAAGCGAGCAGTACTTC CASNLPTVSEQYF TRBV28 . TRBJ2-7 .
TGCGCCAGCAGCCCCGGGACTAGGTTCGACGAGCAGTACTTC CASSPGTRFDEQYF TRBV5-1 TRBD2 TRBJ2-7 .
TGTGCCAGCAGCTCCCGACTAGCCTACGAGCAGTACTTC CASSSRLAYEQYF TRBV11-3 . TRBJ2-7 .
TGTGCCAGTAGTTCAAGAACGGGACTAGCGTGGGAGCAGTACTTC CASSSRTGLAWEQYF TRBV19 TRBD2 TRBJ2-7 .
TGCGCCAGCAGCTGGGGGACAGGGGTAATGCCTGGCTACACCTTC CASSWGTGVMPGYTF TRBV5-1 TRBD1 TRBJ1-2 .
TGTGCCAGCAGCAGAGGTGGCAATGAGCAGTTCTTC CASSRGGNEQFF TRBV6-5 . TRBJ2-1 once
TGTGCCAGCAGCGCTCCTAGCTCCTACAATGAGCAGTTCTTC CASSAPSSYNEQFF TRBV9 . TRBJ2-1 .
TGTGCCAGCAGAACATCGTGGACGATGACCTACGAGCAGTACTTC CASRTSWTMTYEQYF TRBV27 . TRBJ2-7 few
TGTGCCAGCAGCTCGGGACAGGGGATTGGCTACACCTTC CASSSGQGIGYTF TRBV11-2 TRBD1 TRBJ1-2 .
TGTGCCAGCAGTCCAGGGTTTCGGGGCTACACCTTC CASSPGFRGYTF TRBV6-6 . TRBJ1-2 .
TGCGCCAGCAGCCAAGATCTGGCAGGGGACTACAATGAGCAGTTCTTC CASSQDLAGDYNEQFF TRBV4-3 . TRBJ2-1 .
TGTGCCAGCTCCCCCGTCGGGGGGTTCTACGAGCAGTACTTC CASSPVGGFYEQYF TRBV18 TRBD2 TRBJ2-7 .
TGTGCCAGCAGCCAAGATGGTCTAGGCGGAAAGCAGTTCTTC CASSQDGLGGKQFF TRBV4-2 . TRBJ2-1 once
TGTGCCAGCAGCTGGGGAGGGGAGGGCGAGGGGACTGAAGCTTTCTTT CASSWGGEGEGTEAFF TRBV11-3 . TRBJ1-1 .
TGTGCCAGTAGTTCCAGGAACATTCAGTACTTC CASSSRNIQYF TRBV19 . TRBJ2-4 .
TGTGCCAGCTCACCACCTGAGTTCAGGGCAAACATTCAGTACTTC CASSPPEFRANIQYF TRBV18 . TRBJ2-4 .
TGTGCTAGTGGTTCTGGGACAGGGATAAGCACAGATACGCAGTATTTT CASGSGTGISTDTQYF TRBV12-5 TRBD1 TRBJ2-3 .
TGTGCCAGCAGCCAAGGTACTAGCGGTATCTACGAGCAGTACTTC CASSQGTSGIYEQYF TRBV14 TRBD2 TRBJ2-7 .
TGCGCCAGCAGCCCTTTACCGGCCCCGGGGAGTGCCTATGAGCAGTTCTTC CASSPLPAPGSAYEQFF TRBV4-1 . TRBJ2-1 once
TGTGCCAGCAGACCTTTACCGGGTCCAGACACCATATATTTT CASRPLPGPDTIYF TRBV6-4 . TRBJ1-3 .
TGTGCCAGCAGCCAGGGCAATGAGCAGTTCTTC CASSQGNEQFF TRBV9 . TRBJ2-1 .
TGCGCCAGCAGCCACCCCCAAGCTGGGGGGCTGGTCGGGACAGATACGCAGTATTTT CASSHPQAGGLVGTDTQYF TRBV4-1 . TRBJ2-3 .
TGTGCCAGTAGTATCAGAACCGGGGAGCTGTTTTTT CASSIRTGELFF TRBV19 . TRBJ2-2 .
TGTGCCACCAGTGATGACACCTACGAGCAGTACTTC CATSDDTYEQYF TRBV24-1 . TRBJ2-7 .